The T cell receptor (beta chain) described here comes from a study of Ad26.COV2.S vaccination and SARS-CoV-2 variants. Turning to the study itself: The vaccine Ad26.COV2.S was put into the muscle once, or twice with 56 days between.

V lost 2 bases and J 4 bases, leaving 5 bases between the germline ends. From germline, CDR1 is DFQATT and CDR2 SNEGSKA (reference sequence). The CDR3 sequence is 11 residues long. Some clones are missing from TCRdb's copy, which holds only in-frame ones; the method was immunoSEQ multiplex PCR. The sample yields over 400,000 clones, about nine tenths seen once. The treatment denotes: some 20 received Ad26.COV2.S at low or high dose, single or two shots; about 5 received placebo; per-sample allocation not given. Sampling was done on day 63 after the first vaccine or placebo injection. The individual, an adult aged 18-55 years, was a donor in Boston.

The chain uses TRBV20-1 and TRBJ2-5, with D unresolved. Sequences were derived from peripheral blood, sampled in a trial of Ad26.COV2.S vaccine versus placebo. The receptor was isolated from a person aged 18-65 years who received the Ad26.COV2.S COVID-19 vaccine or a placebo. CDR3 bases: TGCAGTGCTAGAATAGGAGAGACCCAGTACTTC. This codes for CSARIGETQYF.